The next 18 T cell receptor beta chains were all read from a single sample in a study of vaccination and CD4 T cells after COVID-19. Cultured CD4+ T cell DNA underwent sequencing with the Oncomine TCR Beta short-read assay. MiXCR, run by TCRdb on the PCR reads, gives a single entry per CDR3 protein. The sample consists of 15,000 or so distinct CDR3 sequences, approximately 51% of them appearing once. These receptors lack a known antigen. Described treatment: roughly ten-day PBMC culture with coronavirus spike peptide pools or control peptides (ViraFEST assay). This sample comprised cultured CD4+ T cells from blood, obtained after SARS-CoV-2 vaccination. The receptor set was obtained from a human donor with COVID-19.

The V call is TRBV14, the J call TRBJ2-3; 9 bases are shared with TRBD2. CDR1 and CDR2 (germline): SGHDN, FVKESK. There are 16 residues in the CDR3. J lost 0 bases, V lost 4 bases, and 5 bases had no gene match. The CDR3 DNA reads TGTGCCAGCAGCCTGGGACTAGCCCATAGCACAGATACGCAGTATTTT. This sequence encodes CASSLGLAHSTDTQYF.

This chain connects TRBV18 to TRBJ1-1, with 7 bases aligning to TRBD1. The CDR3 length is 14 residues. J lost 1 base, V lost 4 bases, and 3 bases had no gene match. Germline CDR1 and CDR2: KGHSH and LQKENI. The CDR3 is CASSRTGENTEAFF. The CDR3 DNA reads TGTGCCAGCTCACGCACAGGGGAGAACACTGAAGCTTTCTTT.

V usage is TRBV11-3 and J usage is TRBJ1-2; no clear D gene. The CDR3 spans 17 residues. The V end was cut by 2 bases, the J end by 6 bases, with 22 bases between. CDR1 and CDR2 from the germline V gene are SGHNT and YENEEA. The CDR3 loop is CASSLPPGSGGIHGYTF. CDR3 coding DNA: TGTGCCAGCAGCTTACCCCCGGGTTCGGGAGGGATCCATGGCTACACCTTC.

The chain carries TRBV20-1 and TRBJ2-1; D is perhaps TRBD2 (6 bases). The CDR3 sequence is 15 residues long. The V end was cut by 3 bases, the J end by 10 bases, with 22 bases between. Germline assignment: CDR1 DFQATT and CDR2 SNEGSKA (reference sequence). The CDR3 protein is CSASRAGHRPGEQFF. The CDR3 coding sequence is TGCAGTGCTAGTCGGGCGGGGCATAGGCCCGGGGAGCAGTTCTTC.

There are a few counts of this clonotype. The rearrangement joins TRBV20-1 to TRBJ1-1, with D possibly matching TRBD1 (5 bases). Looked up from germline, CDR1 is DFQATT and CDR2 is SNEGSKA (reference sequence). Deletions cut 4 bases from V and 1 base from J, with 10 bases between. The CDR3 extends over 13 amino acids. The CDR3 loop reads CSATGGGNTEAFF. Here the CDR3 DNA reads TGCAGTGCTACGGGTGGGGGGAACACTGAAGCTTTCTTT.

The CDR3, as DNA: TGCAGCTGGGGGGGCACAGATACGCAGTATTTT. This encodes CSWGGTDTQYF. This chain joins TRBV20-1 and TRBJ2-3; a possible D gene is TRBD2 (6 bases). Per germline, CDR1 DFQATT and CDR2 SNEGSKA (reference sequence). The CDR3 extends over 11 amino acids.

Concerning this clonotype itself: One end of the junction varies from germline; a read error may be responsible. This chain links TRBV6-1 with TRBJ1-1, with TRBD1 matching 7 bases. The CDR3 covers 13 residues. Germline V gene lookup returns CDR1 MNHNS and CDR2 SASEGT. The CDR3: CASRNTGDTEAFF. CDR3 DNA sequence: TGTGCCAGCAGGAATACAGGGGACACTGAAGCCTTCTTT.

The genes are TRBV24-1 and TRBJ1-1; the D is unclear. CDR3 length: 13 residues. V lost 5 bases, J lost 1 base, and 7 bases lay in between. The germline V gene encodes CDR1 KGHDR and CDR2 SFDVKD. In DNA, the CDR3 is TGTGCCACCAGTGCCACACCGAACACTGAAGCTTTCTTT. Translation: CATSATPNTEAFF.

The V and J genes are TRBV7-6 and TRBJ2-7; 13 bases are a match to TRBD2. Per the germline V gene, CDR1 is SGHVS and CDR2 is FNYEAQ. The CDR3 runs 15 residues. The J segment lost 7 bases and the V segment lost 5 bases, leaving 8 bases of the junction unmatched. This CDR3 is CASSPTSGGAGEQYF. CDR3 bases: TGTGCCAGCAGCCCTACTAGCGGGGGGGCGGGGGAGCAGTACTTC.

This clonotype has only a few counts. The V call is TRBV7-2, the J call TRBJ2-7; possible D gene TRBD1, 5 bases. The CDR3 covers 14 residues. The V end was cut by 5 bases, the J end by 0 bases, with 11 bases between. Germline V gene sequence: CDR1 SGHTA, CDR2 FQGNSA. In DNA form, the CDR3 reads TGTGCCAGCAGCCTCCGACAGCCCTCCTACGAGCAGTACTTC. This codes for CASSLRQPSYEQYF.

CDR3 amino acids: CASSQFQSTGELFF. The CDR3 region has the DNA TGCGCCAGCAGCCAATTCCAGTCCACCGGGGAGCTGTTTTTT. The rearrangement uses TRBV4-3 and TRBJ2-2; D gene unclear. Per the germline V gene, CDR1 is LGHNA and CDR2 is YSLEER. There are 14 residues in the CDR3. Trimming stripped 2 bases from V and 4 bases from J, with 8 bases between.

This clonotype was seen only a few times. The chain joins TRBV20-1 to TRBJ2-5; unclear D gene. Germline CDR1 and CDR2: DFQATT and SNEGSKA (reference sequence). Trimming pared 0 bases from V and 5 bases from J, leaving 13 bases between. This CDR3 has 14 amino acids. CDR3 nucleotides: TGCAGTGCTAGAGACCTTGTGTTGGGGGAGACCCAGTACTTC. Translated: CSARDLVLGETQYF.

The gene calls are TRBV18 and TRBJ1-6; perhaps TRBD1 as D (5 bases). V was trimmed by 2 bases and J by 0 bases, leaving 8 bases between them. Per the germline V gene, CDR1 is KGHSH and CDR2 is LQKENI. This CDR3 comprises 16 residues. The CDR3 region has the DNA TGTGCCAGCTCACCAGACAGAAGCTCCTATAATTCACCCCTCCACTTT. Residues: CASSPDRSSYNSPLHF.

The rearrangement uses TRBV7-9 and TRBJ1-2; no clear D. Germline assignment: CDR1 SEHNR and CDR2 FQNEAQ (reference sequence). V was pared by 1 base and J by 8 bases, with 17 bases between. The CDR3 runs 15 residues. This CDR3 is CASSLVRESLKGYTF. CDR3 DNA sequence: TGTGCCAGCAGCTTAGTCCGGGAGAGCCTTAAAGGCTACACCTTC.

V gene TRBV30 combines with J gene TRBJ1-3, with D unresolved. The CDR3 totals 11 residues. The germline CDR1 and CDR2 sequences are GTSNPN and SVGIG (reference sequence). Trimming removed 0 bases at V and 4 bases at J, with 1 base between. The CDR3: CAWSVGNTIYF. The CDR3 bases are TGTGCCTGGAGTGTGGGAAACACCATATATTTT.

This clonotype was seen only a few times. The chain couples TRBV6-5 to TRBJ1-3, with 8 bases matching TRBD1. Germline assignment: CDR1 MNHEY and CDR2 SVGAGI. Germline trimming cut 2 bases from V and 9 bases from J; bases unmatched to any gene: 9. The CDR3 is 15 residues long. CDR3 sequence (DNA): TGTGCCAGCAGTTACCAAGGACAGGGCGGAGGCACCATATATTTT. This encodes CASSYQGQGGGTIYF.

The V call is TRBV7-9, the J call TRBJ2-4; 7 bases are a match to TRBD2. The J segment lost 3 bases and the V segment lost 2 bases, leaving 13 bases of the junction unmatched. Germline V gives CDR1 SEHNR, CDR2 FQNEAQ (reference sequence). The CDR3 has 18 residues. In nucleotides, the CDR3 is TGTGCCAGCAGCTTATGGAGCGGGGCGACCTATAGCAAAAACATTCAGTACTTC. Protein sequence: CASSLWSGATYSKNIQYF.

This clonotype was seen more than once but under ten times. The V gene is TRBV6-5, the J gene TRBJ1-2; tentative D call: TRBD1 (6 bases). V was clipped by 4 bases and J by 4 bases, with 10 bases between them. Germline loops: CDR1 MNHEY, CDR2 SVGAGI. The CDR3 runs 13 residues. In nucleotides, the CDR3 is TGTGCCAGCAGTTCGGACAGAGCCTATGGCTACACCTTC. Its protein product is CASSSDRAYGYTF.